The clone carrying this TCR beta chain turned up a few times. Alongside a J-beta primer mix, a sample-barcoded 5' primer served in a second PCR lasting about 6 to 12 cycles. Via MiXCR, TCRdb re-called the 5' RACE reads, giving one row per CDR3 protein. The sample lists about 1.6 million distinct CDR3 sequences, 30% to 35% occurring once. Germline V lookup: CDR1 MGHRA, CDR2 YSYEKL. V was pared by 0 bases and J by 2 bases, with 9 bases of the junction left unmatched. The CDR3 length is 18 residues. The data belong to a study of blood T cells in healthy people across ages. The J gene is TRBJ2-7, the V gene TRBV4-1, with 11 nucleotides matching TRBD2. The sequencing sample was made of blood. This clonotype was obtained from a woman in her 30s in good health. CDR3 sequence (DNA): TGCGCCAGCAGCCAAGATGGGACTAGCGGACCCACCACCTACGAGCAGTACTTC. Amino acids: CASSQDGTSGPTTYEQYF.